This entry describes one TCR beta chain. From genomic DNA, TCR beta CDR3 was amplified by two-round multiplex PCR. The use of primers specific to each TRBV and TRBJ gene characterized first-round PCR. One entry per CDR3 protein, called by TCRdb with MiXCR from the multiplex PCR reads. The sample has some 60,000 distinct CDR3 sequences; more than 20% are singletons. The V gene's germline CDR1 is SGHAT and CDR2 FQNNGV. With 9 bases clipped from V and 0 bases from J, the junction kept 10 bases outside the gene matches. The CDR3 has 16 residues. This record comes from a study of prognosis after radiotherapy for stage I lung cancer.

The sequence came from a donor over 45 with non-small cell lung cancer. The chain couples TRBV11-2 to TRBJ2-2; TRBD2 agrees at 7 bases. Specimen: PBMCs, collected before or after stereotactic body radiation therapy (not recorded which). This CDR3 is CASSHGGNANTGELFF. The CDR3 coding sequence is TGTGCCAGTAGCCACGGGGGGAACGCGAACACCGGGGAGCTGTTTTTT.